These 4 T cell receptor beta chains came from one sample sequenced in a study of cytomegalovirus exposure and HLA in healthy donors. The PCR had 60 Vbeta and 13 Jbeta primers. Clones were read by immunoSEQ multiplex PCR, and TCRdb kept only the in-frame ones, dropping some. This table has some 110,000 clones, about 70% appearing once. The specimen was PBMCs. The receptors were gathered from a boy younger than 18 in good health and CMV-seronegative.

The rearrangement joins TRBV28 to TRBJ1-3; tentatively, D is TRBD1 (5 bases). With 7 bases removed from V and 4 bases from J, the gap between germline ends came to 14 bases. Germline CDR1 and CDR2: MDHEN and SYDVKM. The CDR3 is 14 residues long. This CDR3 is CASTSRGLGNTIYF. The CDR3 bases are TGTGCCAGCACCTCTAGGGGACTAGGAAACACCATATATTTT. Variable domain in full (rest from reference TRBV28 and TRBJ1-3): DVKVTQSSRYLVKRTGEKVFLECVQDMDHENMFWYRQDPGLGLRLIYFSYDVKMKEKGDIPEGYSVSREKKERFSLILESASTNQTSMYLCASTSRGLGNTIYFGEGSWLTVV.

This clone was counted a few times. CDR3 DNA: TGCGCCAGCAGTGCGGCGGGAGGGCCGGAGACCCAGTACTTC. Its protein product is CASSAAGGPETQYF. V usage is TRBV5-1 and J usage is TRBJ2-5; 9 bases match TRBD2. Germline-derived CDR1 and CDR2 are SGHRS and YFSETQ. The CDR3 is 14 residues long. V trimming: 5 bases; J trimming: 5 bases; junction bases outside the gene matches: 7.

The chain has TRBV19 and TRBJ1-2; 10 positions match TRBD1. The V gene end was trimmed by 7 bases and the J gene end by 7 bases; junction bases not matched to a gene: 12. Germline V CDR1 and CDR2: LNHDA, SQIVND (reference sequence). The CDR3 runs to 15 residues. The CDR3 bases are TGTGCCAGTACTTCCCGGACAGGGGGAGTAGGTGGCTACACCTTC. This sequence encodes CASTSRTGGVGGYTF.

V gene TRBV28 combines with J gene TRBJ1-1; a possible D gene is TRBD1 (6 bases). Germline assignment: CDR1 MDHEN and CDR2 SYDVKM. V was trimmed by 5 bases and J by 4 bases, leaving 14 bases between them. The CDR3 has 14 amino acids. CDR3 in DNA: TGTGCCAGCAGTGAAAGGGGGTCTAGCACTGAAGCTTTCTTT. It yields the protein CASSERGSSTEAFF.